This passage covers 10 T cell receptor beta chains from one sample sequenced in a study of shared clonotypes between healthy human individuals. Sequencing was performed with immunoSEQ multiplex PCR; in TCRdb, only in-frame clones are kept and a portion is missing. The data contain some 500,000 clones, about 96% of them singletons. Sequences were obtained from naive CD4+ T cells sorted from blood. Subset in this sample: CD45RA+ positively selected. The receptors shown here come from a woman aged 25 to 39 in good health.

This clone was detected once. The chain joins TRBV10-3 to TRBJ1-1, with 8 bases lining up with TRBD1. Trimming cost V 10 bases and J 1 base; bases outside gene matches: 11. Germline CDR1 ENHRY, CDR2 SYGVKD. This CDR3 comprises 15 residues. CDR3 sequence (DNA): TGTGCCACACAACCTGACAGGGGCCAGAACACTGAAGCTTTCTTT. Amino acids: CATQPDRGQNTEAFF.

In this sample, this clone turned up once. The chain links TRBV14 to TRBJ2-1, with 10 bases fitting TRBD2. Germline CDR1 and CDR2: SGHDN and FVKESK. V was clipped by 0 bases and J by 9 bases; unmatched bases: 11. The CDR3 totals 17 residues. CDR3 region: CASSQDALAGVVSEQFF. For the CDR3, the DNA is TGTGCCAGCAGCCAAGATGCCCTAGCGGGAGTGGTAAGTGAGCAGTTCTTC.

This clone is a singleton in its sample. V gene TRBV16 combines with J gene TRBJ1-5; TRBD1 matches 7 bases. Losses at the gene ends were 0 bases for V and 7 bases for J; bases not matched to a gene: 6. Germline values: CDR1 KGHSY, CDR2 FQNENV. The CDR3 contains 15 residues. The CDR3 loop reads CASSQSGQGGQPQHF. The CDR3, as DNA: TGTGCCAGCAGCCAATCTGGTCAGGGGGGACAGCCCCAGCATTTT.

The chain couples TRBV27 to TRBJ2-7; D gene unclear. Trimming removed 8 bases at V and 3 bases at J, with 14 bases between. The CDR3 spans 13 residues. Germline V gives CDR1 MNHEY, CDR2 SMNVEV (reference sequence). Written as DNA, the CDR3 is TGTGCCAGCCGAACCGACCCCCACTACGAGCAGTACTTC. Protein sequence: CASRTDPHYEQYF.

This sequence joins TRBV11-2 and TRBJ2-5; unclear D gene. The germline V and J ends were trimmed by 3 bases and 5 bases, with 7 bases remaining between them. Germline loops: CDR1 SGHAT, CDR2 FQNNGV. The CDR3 spans 12 residues. In DNA, the CDR3 is TGTGCCAGCAGCTTGTCGAGGGAGACCCAGTACTTC. Residues: CASSLSRETQYF.

The V gene is TRBV2, the J gene TRBJ2-7; 9 bases map to TRBD2. Germline assignment: CDR1 SNHLY and CDR2 FYNNEI. The junction had 2 bases not matched to a gene; V was cut back by 1 base and J by 1 base. This CDR3 region has 15 residues. The CDR3 sequence: CASSEGTSESYEQYF. CDR3 bases: TGTGCCAGCAGTGAAGGGACTAGCGAATCCTACGAGCAGTACTTC. The complete variable domain, with remaining parts taken from reference TRBV2 and TRBJ2-7, reads EPEVTQTPSHQVTQMGQEVILRCVPISNHLYFYWYRQILGQKVEFLVSFYNNEISEKSEIFDDQFSVERPDGSNFTLKIRSTKLEDSAMYFCASSEGTSESYEQYFGPGTRLTVT.

This rearrangement joins TRBV28 to TRBJ2-7; 11 bases match TRBD1. CDR3 length: 15 residues. Trimming at V came to 5 bases and at J to 2 bases, leaving 5 bases not matched to a gene. Germline assignment: CDR1 MDHEN and CDR2 SYDVKM. The DNA for the CDR3 is TGTGCCAGCAGTGTTCCGGGACAGGGGGCCTACGAGCAGTACTTC. This codes for CASSVPGQGAYEQYF.

The genes are TRBV4-2 and TRBJ2-7; TRBD1 matches at 8 bases. Per the germline V gene, CDR1 is LGHNA and CDR2 is YNFKEQ. With V trimmed by 1 base and J by 2 bases, 7 bases remained unmatched. The CDR3 spans 16 residues. CDR3 bases: TGTGCCAGCAGCCAAGCCCAGGACAGGGTCACCTACGAGCAGTACTTC. It codes for CASSQAQDRVTYEQYF.

V and J are TRBV19 and TRBJ2-5, with 7 bases aligning to TRBD2. The DNA end lines up better with TRBJ2-7; the J call may be wrong. CDR3 size: 14 residues. CDR1 and CDR2 from the germline V gene are LNHDA and SQIVND (reference sequence). Here the CDR3 reads CASRKSLAVYEQYF. CDR3 nucleotide sequence: TGTGCCAGTAGAAAAAGCCTAGCGGTCTACGAGCAGTACTTC.

The chain has TRBV11-3 and TRBJ2-1, with 10 nucleotides matching TRBD2. The junction had 4 bases not matched to a gene; V was cut back by 3 bases and J by 5 bases. The CDR3 is 15 residues long. From germline, CDR1 is SGHNT and CDR2 YENEEA. The CDR3 region is CASSFSGRWDNEQFF. The CDR3 DNA follows: TGTGCCAGCAGCTTTAGCGGGAGGTGGGACAATGAGCAGTTCTTC.